Listed below are T cell receptor beta chains from one sample, sequenced in a study of cytomegalovirus exposure and HLA in healthy donors. Clones were sequenced by immunoSEQ multiplex PCR, and TCRdb holds only the in-frame ones, with some missing. Here the sample spans more than 95,000 clones, 9.5% being singletons. Sequencing input: PBMCs. The receptors were gathered from a young man in good health and CMV-seronegative. The CDR3 runs from the conserved cysteine through the conserved F or W. The D gene is left open where the match is weak. Clone size is stated in some rows and not others, as once, few, many or a class when expanded.

13	TRBV5-1	TRBJ2-1	NA	few	TGCGCCAGCAGCTTGGAGTCAGGGAATGAGCAGTTCTTC	CASSLESGNEQFF
17	TRBV5-4	TRBJ2-3	TRBD2	NA	TGTGCCAGCAGCGCGGGCGGGGGCGGGGGGGCAATAGATACGCAGTATTTT	CASSAGGGGGAIDTQYF
16	TRBV6-5	TRBJ2-2	TRBD2	NA	TGTGCCAGCAGTTATCTTAGCGGGAGAGGGACCGGGGAGCTGTTTTTT	CASSYLSGRGTGELFF
13	TRBV6-4	TRBJ2-7	NA	NA	TGTGCCAGCAGTGTTCTTCTGGGAGGCGAGCAGTACTTC	CASSVLLGGEQYF
13	TRBV27	TRBJ1-6	NA	few	TGTGCCAGCAGAATCGGCGGTAATTCACCCCTCCACTTT	CASRIGGNSPLHF
13	TRBV27	TRBJ1-2	NA	NA	TGTGCCAGCAGTTTCCGGGGGGCAGGCGGCTACACCTTC	CASSFRGAGGYTF
15	TRBV5-6	TRBJ2-5	NA	NA	TGTGCCAGCAGCTTGGGAGGGACATTATTTGGGACCCAGTACTTC	CASSLGGTLFGTQYF
10	TRBV20-1	TRBJ2-1	NA	NA	TGCAGTGTTCGAGCCAATGAGCAGTTCTTC	CSVRANEQFF
17	TRBV12-5	TRBJ1-1	NA	few	TGTGCTAGTGGTTTGACCGGGACACCGAAATTGAACACTGAAGCTTTCTTT	CASGLTGTPKLNTEAFF
14	TRBV28	TRBJ2-2	NA	NA	TGTGCCAGCAGTCTCCACACCAGCACCGGGGAGCTGTTTTTT	CASSLHTSTGELFF
15	TRBV13	TRBJ2-7	NA	few	TGTGCCAGCAGCCCAATCAAGGACACCTTCTACGAGCAGTACTTC	CASSPIKDTFYEQYF
14	TRBV5-1	TRBJ2-5	NA	NA	TGCGCCAGCAGCGGCAGGACTGTCGGGGAGACCCAGTACTTC	CASSGRTVGETQYF
16	TRBV19	TRBJ1-1	TRBD1	few	TGTGCCAGTAGTATACAGGCCAGGGGGGCCAACACTGAAGCTTTCTTT	CASSIQARGANTEAFF
13	TRBV18	TRBJ2-7	TRBD1	few	TGTGCCAGCTCACCGGGACAGTCCTACGAGCAGTACTTC	CASSPGQSYEQYF
15	TRBV13	TRBJ2-7	NA	few	TGTGCCAGCAGCTTAGGCCTACAGGGCTCTTACGAGCAGTACTTC	CASSLGLQGSYEQYF
17	TRBV7-9	TRBJ2-2	NA	few	TGTGCCAGCAGCTCCGAGAGGGGGAGAACCACGGCCGGGGAGCTGTTTTTT	CASSSERGRTTAGELFF